A single sample gave rise to the 30 T cell receptor beta chains below, sequenced in a study of T-cell reconstitution after alpha-beta-depleted transplantation in children. Using unique molecular identifiers, the investigators prepared the TCRbeta library. TCRdb recomputed calls from the PCR reads with MiXCR, one row per CDR3 protein. The sample carries roughly 400,000 distinct CDR3 sequences, about 40% recorded once. This specimen was PBMCs, taken before TCRalphabeta/CD19-depleted stem cell transplant. These receptors came from a girl aged 2-9 years with aplastic anemia, due to receive a stem cell transplant.

The gene calls are TRBV7-9 and TRBJ1-2; no reliable D call. Germline values: CDR1 SEHNR, CDR2 FQNEAQ (reference sequence). This CDR3 comprises 14 residues. Trimming removed 0 bases from V and 4 bases from J, with 9 bases in between. CDR3 DNA sequence: TGTGCCAGCAGCTTAGCGCCCCCGACCTATGGCTACACCTTC. Amino acid sequence: CASSLAPPTYGYTF.

The V and J genes are TRBV7-6 and TRBJ2-5, with 9 positions matching TRBD2. With 4 bases clipped from V and 1 base from J, the junction kept 7 bases outside the gene matches. Germline CDR1 is SGHVS and CDR2 is FNYEAQ. The CDR3 length is 16 residues. This CDR3 is CASSSTWREGQETQYF. In DNA, the CDR3 is TGTGCCAGCAGCTCGACGTGGCGGGAGGGCCAAGAGACCCAGTACTTC.

The genes are TRBV5-1 and TRBJ2-1; the match to TRBD1 covers 10 bases. The CDR3 is made up of 14 amino acids. The germline V gene encodes CDR1 SGHRS and CDR2 YFSETQ. V gave up 4 bases and J gave up 7 bases; unmatched junction bases: 5. The DNA of the CDR3 is TGCGCCAGCAGCCCGGGACAGGGGAGGAATGAGCAGTTCTTC. Protein: CASSPGQGRNEQFF.

There are many counts of this clonotype. The chain couples TRBV6-1 to TRBJ1-5; no reliable D call. CDR3 length: 13 residues. Germline V gene sequence: CDR1 MNHNS, CDR2 SASEGT. The V gene lost 5 bases and the J gene lost 4 bases, with 9 bases spanning the gap. CDR3 in amino acids: CASSMGGNQPQHF. The CDR3 DNA follows: TGTGCCAGCAGTATGGGCGGGAATCAGCCCCAGCATTTT.

The chain combines TRBV20-1 with TRBJ1-4, with D possibly TRBD1 on 5 matching bases. Per the germline V gene, CDR1 is DFQATT and CDR2 is SNEGSKA (reference sequence). Trimming cost V 3 bases and J 1 base, with 9 bases left between them. The length of the CDR3 is 14 residues. CDR3 bases: TGCAGTGCTAGGATCCAGGGAACTAATGAAAAACTGTTTTTT. Its protein product is CSARIQGTNEKLFF.

This clonotype was recorded at least ten times. J is TRBJ1-2 and V is TRBV28, with 8 bases identical to TRBD1. The CDR3 loop spans 15 amino acids. Germline V gene lookup returns CDR1 MDHEN and CDR2 SYDVKM. V was pared by 3 bases and J by 4 bases, with 7 bases of the junction left unmatched. The CDR3 loop reads CASSLGQGAGYGYTF. CDR3 in DNA: TGTGCCAGCAGTTTGGGGCAGGGGGCGGGCTATGGCTACACCTTC.

The CDR3 protein is CATSSPVLQGTQETQYF. The CDR3 DNA follows: TGTGCCACCAGCAGCCCTGTCCTTCAGGGTACCCAAGAGACCCAGTACTTC. This chain uses TRBV15 with TRBJ2-5; TRBD1 might be the D (5 bases). The CDR3 is 17 amino acids. Looked up from germline, CDR1 is LNHNV and CDR2 is YYDKDF (reference sequence). V was shortened by 3 bases and J by 1 base, with 18 bases between the two germline ends. Together with reference TRBV15 and TRBJ2-5, the CDR3 gives the full variable domain: DAMVIQNPRYQVTQFGKPVTLSCSQTLNHNVMYWYQQKSSQAPKLLFHYYDKDFNNEADTPDNFQSRRPNTSFCFLDIRSPGLGDTAMYLCATSSPVLQGTQETQYFGPGTRLLVL.

The chain links TRBV7-6 to TRBJ2-6; 11 positions match TRBD1. Germline V gene lookup returns CDR1 SGHVS and CDR2 FNYEAQ. This CDR3 has 18 residues. The trim removed 5 bases at V and 1 base at J, leaving 7 bases unmatched. This CDR3 is CASSPGQGAPSGANVLTF. The CDR3 DNA follows: TGTGCCAGCAGCCCAGGACAGGGGGCGCCTTCTGGGGCCAACGTCCTGACTTTC.

This clonotype has only a few counts. The chain joins TRBV28 to TRBJ2-1; D gene unclear. This CDR3 region has 12 residues. The ends were cut back, 5 bases at V and 15 bases at J, with 17 bases in the middle. Germline CDR1 and CDR2: MDHEN and SYDVKM. The CDR3 coding sequence is TGTGCCAGCAGTCTCGCGAAGTCGACCCCGTTCTTC. Translated: CASSLAKSTPFF.

This clonotype has ten or more counts. The chain joins TRBV20-1 to TRBJ1-5; no definite D call. The CDR3 covers 12 residues. CDR1 and CDR2 from the germline V gene are DFQATT and SNEGSKA (reference sequence). V was shortened by 4 bases and J by 7 bases, with 11 bases between the two germline ends. This chain's CDR3 is CSATRSGQPQHF. The CDR3 nucleotides read TGCAGTGCTACGAGATCTGGACAGCCCCAGCATTTT.

V and J are TRBV28 and TRBJ2-7; TRBD2 matches at 11 bases. Trimming took 2 bases from V and 7 from J; bases not matched to a gene: 7. Germline V gene sequence: CDR1 MDHEN, CDR2 SYDVKM. This CDR3 is built from 15 residues. DNA for the CDR3: TGTGCCAGCAGTTTAGAACTAGCGGGAGCTAGAGAGCAGTACTTC. Amino acids: CASSLELAGAREQYF.

The chain recombines TRBV20-1 with TRBJ2-3; D call uncertain. The CDR3 contains 13 residues. In germline, CDR1 is DFQATT, CDR2 SNEGSKA (reference sequence). V dropped 5 bases and J dropped 0 bases, with 9 bases sitting between them. DNA for the CDR3: TGCAGTGCTGCCGCGCGTAGCACAGATACGCAGTATTTT. This gives the protein CSAAARSTDTQYF.

J is TRBJ2-1 and V is TRBV20-1; D gene ambiguous. CDR1 and CDR2 from the germline V gene are DFQATT and SNEGSKA (reference sequence). The V end lost 3 bases, the J end lost 2 bases, and 14 bases lay between the germline ends. The CDR3 covers 15 residues. The CDR3 bases are TGCAGTGCTAGCGGGCGAGGCGGAACCTACAATGAGCAGTTCTTC. It specifies CSASGRGGTYNEQFF.

The rearrangement uses TRBV5-1 and TRBJ2-6, with 8 bases identical to TRBD1. The CDR3 extends over 18 amino acids. Looked up from germline, CDR1 is SGHRS and CDR2 is YFSETQ. Trimming took 6 bases from V and 0 from J; bases not matched to a gene: 11. CDR3 nucleotide sequence: TGCGCCAGCATCGCCGGACAGGGCCAAAGCTCTGGGGCCAACGTCCTGACTTTC. Translation gives CASIAGQGQSSGANVLTF.

V and J are TRBV28 and TRBJ2-1; D unclear. Germline CDR1 MDHEN, CDR2 SYDVKM. V lost 6 bases to trimming and J lost 0 bases, with 6 bases between them. CDR3 size: 13 residues. As DNA, the CDR3 is TGTGCCAGCAGGACCACCTCCTACAATGAGCAGTTCTTC. Residues: CASRTTSYNEQFF.

The V gene is TRBV27, the J gene TRBJ2-7; TRBD2 matches 10 bases. Germline-derived CDR1 and CDR2 are MNHEY and SMNVEV (reference sequence). CDR3 length: 14 residues. J gave up 9 bases and V 3 bases, and 8 bases lay outside the gene matches. CDR3 nucleotide sequence: TGTGCCAGCAGTTTGTTTCCAGCGGGAGGGGCGCAGTACTTC. Its protein is CASSLFPAGGAQYF.

This clonotype was seen more than once but under ten times. This chain links TRBV20-1 with TRBJ2-5; possibly TRBD1 for D (6 bases). V was trimmed by 3 bases and J by 7 bases, leaving 15 bases between them. Germline V gene data show CDR1 as DFQATT and CDR2 as SNEGSKA (reference sequence). The CDR3 spans 13 residues. This CDR3 is CSASAGVIGTQYF. For the CDR3, the DNA is TGCAGTGCTAGCGCAGGGGTAATCGGGACCCAGTACTTC.

The chain uses TRBV18 and TRBJ2-7; TRBD1 matches at 8 bases. The junction had 10 bases not matched to a gene; V was cut back by 0 bases and J by 0 bases. Germline CDR1 KGHSH, CDR2 LQKENI. The CDR3 has 18 residues. The CDR3 DNA follows: TGTGCCAGCTCACCACCGGAGGTCGGGGACAGGCCCTCCTACGAGCAGTACTTC. Its protein is CASSPPEVGDRPSYEQYF. Complete variable domain (other parts from reference TRBV18 and TRBJ2-7): NAGVMQNPRHLVRRRGQEARLRCSPMKGHSHVYWYRQLPEEGLKFMVYLQKENIIDESGMPKERFSAEFPKEGPSILRIQQVVRGDSAAYFCASSPPEVGDRPSYEQYFGPGTRLTVT.

This clonotype has at least ten counts. The chain uses TRBV12-3 or TRBV12-4 and TRBJ2-3, with 12 bases lining up with TRBD2. The CDR3 runs to 19 residues. Trimming cost V 5 bases and J 4 bases; bases outside gene matches: 16. The CDR3 here is CASSHRSMLAGGRADTQYF. DNA of the CDR3: TGTGCCAGCAGTCACCGAAGCATGCTAGCGGGAGGGCGCGCAGATACGCAGTATTTT.

This clonotype was found a few times. The chain is built from TRBV6-2 or TRBV6-3 and TRBJ2-1; a weak D match, TRBD2 (6 bases). The CDR3 is 13 amino acids. Germline V lookup: CDR1 MNHEY, CDR2 SVGEGT. The V gene lost 7 bases and the J gene lost 2 bases, with 9 bases spanning the gap. This CDR3 reads CASTSAPYNEQFF. The CDR3 DNA reads TGTGCCAGCACTAGCGCGCCCTACAATGAGCAGTTCTTC.

This clonotype has a single count. The chain uses TRBV19 and TRBJ2-1; 12 bases match TRBD2. Trimming took 0 bases from V and 10 from J; bases not matched to a gene: 7. This CDR3 has 16 amino acids. Germline loops: CDR1 LNHDA, CDR2 SQIVND (reference sequence). The CDR3 region is CASSIDAGLAGLEQFF. The DNA for the CDR3 is TGTGCCAGTAGTATAGATGCCGGACTAGCGGGATTGGAGCAGTTCTTC.

This chain connects TRBV9 to TRBJ2-5; 8 bases are shared with TRBD2. Losses at the gene ends were 4 bases for V and 1 base for J; bases not matched to a gene: 6. Germline-derived CDR1 and CDR2 are SGDLS and YYNGEE. The CDR3 is 15 residues long. The CDR3 DNA sequence: TGTGCCAGCAGCCGGGGGGGGAATGGCCAAGAGACCCAGTACTTC. Its protein product is CASSRGGNGQETQYF. The variable domain in full, with the rest retrieved from reference TRBV9 and TRBJ2-5, is DSGVTQTPKHLITATGQRVTLRCSPRSGDLSVYWYQQSLDQGLQFLIQYYNGEERAKGNILERFSAQQFPDLHSELNLSSLELGDSALYFCASSRGGNGQETQYFGPGTRLLVL.

This clonotype was recorded at least ten times. The chain employs TRBV7-2 and TRBJ1-2; 8 bases are a match to TRBD1. The CDR3 extends over 15 amino acids. The germline V gene has CDR1 SGHTA and CDR2 FQGNSA. With 5 bases clipped from V and 3 bases from J, the junction kept 8 bases outside the gene matches. CDR3: CASSPYLTGDYGYTF. The CDR3 DNA follows: TGTGCCAGCAGCCCGTACTTGACAGGGGACTATGGCTACACCTTC.

The V and J genes are TRBV20-1 and TRBJ2-5; 8 positions agree with TRBD1. From germline, CDR1 is DFQATT and CDR2 SNEGSKA (reference sequence). The CDR3 extends over 14 amino acids. V trimming: 2 bases; J trimming: 5 bases; junction bases outside the gene matches: 7. The CDR3 bases are TGCAGTGCTAGACTTACAGGGGGACGGGAGACCCAGTACTTC. The encoded protein is CSARLTGGRETQYF.

This clonotype was recorded many times. The genes are TRBV11-2 and TRBJ2-2; D unclear. Germline V lookup: CDR1 SGHAT, CDR2 FQNNGV. This CDR3 is 16 amino acids long. V gave up 0 bases and J gave up 4 bases, with 12 bases separating them. The CDR3 spells CASSLDRRVPTGELFF. The CDR3 nucleotides are TGTGCCAGCAGCTTAGATCGAAGGGTTCCCACCGGGGAGCTGTTTTTT.

This clonotype was observed at least ten times. CDR3 nucleotides: TGCGCCAGCACTTTGTTCGCGGGATACACTGAAGCTTTCTTT. It yields the protein CASTLFAGYTEAFF. The chain employs TRBV5-1 and TRBJ1-1; D is uncertain. The germline V gene has CDR1 SGHRS and CDR2 YFSETQ. V lost 6 bases and J lost 3, with 15 bases in between. CDR3 length equals 14 residues.

Ten or more counts support this clonotype. This sequence joins TRBV20-1 and TRBJ1-5, with D unresolved. Germline V CDR1 and CDR2: DFQATT, SNEGSKA (reference sequence). Deletions cut 3 bases from V and 1 base from J, with 16 bases between. The length of the CDR3 is 16 residues. DNA of the CDR3: TGCAGTGCTAGGTCCTTTACAGAATTAAGCAATCAGCCCCAGCATTTT. Translated, it gives CSARSFTELSNQPQHF.

There are a few counts of this clonotype. The V and J genes are TRBV6-2 or TRBV6-3 and TRBJ2-7; 8 positions match TRBD2. The J segment lost 0 bases and the V segment lost 8 bases, leaving 9 bases of the junction unmatched. The CDR3 covers 15 residues. CDR1 is MNHEY, CDR2 SVGEGT, per germline. The CDR3 nucleotides read TGTGCCAGCTCGTTACGGGGACTAGTCTCCTACGAGCAGTACTTC. This translates into CASSLRGLVSYEQYF.

V and J are TRBV6-1 and TRBJ2-2; the match to TRBD2 covers 12 bases. The ends lost 6 bases at V and 5 bases at J; junction bases unmatched: 7. Germline CDR1 and CDR2: MNHNS and SASEGT. The CDR3 is 16 residues long. The CDR3 spells CASSPAGLAGTGELFF. The CDR3 DNA is TGTGCCAGCAGCCCAGCTGGACTAGCGGGAACCGGGGAGCTGTTTTTT.

The table lists this clonotype with a few counts. The DNA of the CDR3 is TGTGCCTGGAGTCGGGACAGCAATCAGCCCCAGCATTTT. As protein: CAWSRDSNQPQHF. The rearrangement links TRBV30 to TRBJ1-5; tentatively, D is TRBD1 (5 bases). Germline CDR1 GTSNPN, CDR2 SVGIG (reference sequence). The CDR3 loop spans 13 amino acids. V was trimmed by 2 bases and J by 1 base, leaving 6 bases between them.